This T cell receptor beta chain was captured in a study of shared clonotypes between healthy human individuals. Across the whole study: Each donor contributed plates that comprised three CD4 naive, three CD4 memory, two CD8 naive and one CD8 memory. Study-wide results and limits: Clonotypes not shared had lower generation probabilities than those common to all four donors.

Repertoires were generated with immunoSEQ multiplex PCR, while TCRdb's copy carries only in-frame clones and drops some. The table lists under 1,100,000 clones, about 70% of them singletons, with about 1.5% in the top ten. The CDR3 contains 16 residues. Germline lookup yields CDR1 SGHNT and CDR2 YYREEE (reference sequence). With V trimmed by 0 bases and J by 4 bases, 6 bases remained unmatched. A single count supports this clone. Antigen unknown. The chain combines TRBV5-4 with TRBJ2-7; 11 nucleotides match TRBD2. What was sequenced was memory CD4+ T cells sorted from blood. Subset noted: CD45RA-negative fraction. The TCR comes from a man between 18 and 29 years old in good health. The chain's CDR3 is CASSLATSGGAYEQYF. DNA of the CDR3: TGTGCCAGCAGCTTGGCAACTAGCGGGGGCGCGTACGAGCAGTACTTC.